This TCR beta chain was retrieved from a study of T and B cells in COVID-19 patients. Study-wide context: Peripheral blood came from COVID-19 patients with active infection or after recovery.

Multiplex PCR with BIOMED2 TRB-A/B primer pools amplified TRB rearrangements. Via MiXCR, TCRdb re-called the multiplex PCR reads, giving one row per CDR3 protein. Seen here are more than 10,000 distinct CDR3 sequences, approximately 33% observed once, and the top ten hold about 18%. General observations from the study: Few blood samples existed from mildly ill patients during symptoms or early in severe cases. Patients with COVID-19 reportedly showed strongly skewed T cell receptor beta variable and joining gene usage. No sequencing was yet done of CD4+, regulatory or CD8+ subsets, or of SARS-CoV-2-responsive or tetramer+ sorted cells.

This clonotype has just a few counts. Its cognate antigen is unknown. TRB was amplified from around 230-520 ng of blood genomic DNA. The sample comprised blood. The TCR originated in a human donor with active COVID-19.

The CDR3 bases are TGTGCCAGCAGTTACTCGTTGAGGCAGGGCCCTGAAAAACTGTTTTTT. Translation: CASSYSLRQGPEKLFF. V usage is TRBV6-5 and J usage is TRBJ1-4; D is possibly TRBD1 (5 bases). Trimming removed 0 bases at V and 7 bases at J, with 15 bases between. CDR3 length: 16 residues. Germline CDR1 is MNHEY and CDR2 is SVGAGI.